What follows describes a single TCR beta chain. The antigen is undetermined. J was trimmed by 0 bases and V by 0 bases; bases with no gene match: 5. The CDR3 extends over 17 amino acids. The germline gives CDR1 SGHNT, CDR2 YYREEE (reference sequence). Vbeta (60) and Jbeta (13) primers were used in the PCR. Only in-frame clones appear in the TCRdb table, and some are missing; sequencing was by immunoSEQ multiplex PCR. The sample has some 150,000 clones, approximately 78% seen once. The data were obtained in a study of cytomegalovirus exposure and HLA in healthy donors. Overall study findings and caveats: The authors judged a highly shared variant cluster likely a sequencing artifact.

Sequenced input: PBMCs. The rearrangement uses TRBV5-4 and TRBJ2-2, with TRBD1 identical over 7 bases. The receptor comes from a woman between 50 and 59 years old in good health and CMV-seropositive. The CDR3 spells CASSLAWDRTNTGELFF. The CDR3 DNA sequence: TGTGCCAGCAGCTTGGCGTGGGACAGAACGAACACCGGGGAGCTGTTTTTT.